The subject of this entry is one T cell receptor (beta chain). Its antigen is not known. Germline is not matched at one junction end, which may reflect a read error. Germline CDR1 is SEHNR and CDR2 is FQNEAQ (reference sequence). The CDR3 spans 15 residues. This sample is drawn from a study of regulatory T cells in long-lasting Graves disease. About the research overall: Positive TSH receptor antibodies alongside over 5 years of antithyroid drugs were what marked Graves' disease as persistent. Study-wide results and caveats: Favoring TRBV28, TRBJ1-2 and TRBJ2-5 was a feature seen in persistent disease. The researchers studied only peripheral blood, not thyroid tissue.

Time point given: persistent/refractory GD, antithyroid drugs over 5 years with positive TRAb. Isolated PBMC RNA provided the starting material for the TCR library. The patients included were those that came from an endocrinology department in Xi'an, China. Arm-PCR of CDR3 regions and iRepertoire HTBI primers were the basis on which TCR beta libraries were built. TCRdb used MiXCR to reprocess the multiplex PCR reads, holding one entry per CDR3 protein. The sample has 350,000 to 450,000 distinct CDR3 sequences; 20% to 25% are singletons. Sequenced material: peripheral blood mononuclear cells (PBMCs), taken when the disease was refractory, from a patient treated with antithyroid drugs. The chain recombines TRBV7-9 with TRBJ1-2; TRBD1 matches at 9 bases. The source of this sequence is a female donor with Graves disease. In DNA form, the CDR3 reads TGTGCCAGCAGCATAAACAGGGGGCACGACTATGGCTATACCTTC. Translation gives CASSINRGHDYGYTF.